This entry lists 6 T cell receptor beta chains sequenced from one sample in a study of shared clonotypes between healthy human individuals. Positively selected for CCR7, the CD45RO-negative cells used as naive CD8 cells excluded terminally differentiated effector memory CD45RA+ cells. TCRdb keeps only in-frame clones here, not all; method: immunoSEQ multiplex PCR. Among 1.5 million to 2.5 million clones listed, about 95% were seen once. Sequencing was carried out using naive CD8+ T cells sorted from blood. These receptors all stem from a man younger than 35 in good health.

Notes on this clone: This sample includes further DNA sequences coding for the same CDR3. This chain connects TRBV28 to TRBJ1-5, with D maybe TRBD1 (6 bases). CDR1 is MDHEN and CDR2 is SYDVKM in the germline V gene. This CDR3 spans 15 amino acids. V lost 3 bases, J lost 0 bases, and 9 bases lay in between. CDR3 in DNA: TGTGCCAGCAGTTTTAGGACAGATAGCAATCAGCCCCAGCATTTT. Protein: CASSFRTDSNQPQHF.

The gene calls are TRBV7-9 and TRBJ2-5, with TRBD1 as a possible D gene (6 bases). V was clipped by 5 bases and J by 4 bases, with 17 bases between them. The CDR3 is 15 residues long. Germline values: CDR1 SEHNR, CDR2 FQNEAQ (reference sequence). CDR3 in DNA: TGTGCCAGCAGCCCAGGGGCAGCAGCTGGAGAGACCCAGTACTTC. This codes for CASSPGAAAGETQYF. The whole variable domain, filled in from reference TRBV7-9 and TRBJ2-5, reads DTGVSQNPRHKITKRGQNVTFRCDPISEHNRLYWYRQTLGQGPEFLTYFQNEAQLEKSRLLSDRFSAERPKGSFSTLEIQRTEQGDSAMYLCASSPGAAAGETQYFGPGTRLLVL.

V is TRBV7-9 and J is TRBJ1-4; D unclear. Trimming left V 8 bases short and J 1 base short, with 8 bases between. CDR3 length equals 13 residues. Germline CDR1 and CDR2: SEHNR and FQNEAQ (reference sequence). The CDR3 region has the DNA TGTGCCAGCGACGGGGAAACTAATGAAAAACTGTTTTTT. This sequence encodes CASDGETNEKLFF.

This clone was counted between two and nine times. The chain links TRBV30 to TRBJ2-4, with 7 bases matching TRBD2. The V gene's germline CDR1 is GTSNPN and CDR2 SVGIG (reference sequence). CDR3 length equals 15 residues. V lost 0 bases, J lost 9 bases, and 11 bases stayed unmatched. CDR3 loop: CAWSVSAGDFGIQYF. The DNA for the CDR3 is TGTGCCTGGAGTGTTTCGGCGGGGGATTTCGGCATTCAGTACTTC.

CDR3 amino acids: CASSLTAGGLDTQYF. The DNA of the CDR3 is TGTGCCAGCAGCTTGACGGCGGGAGGGCTGGATACGCAGTATTTT. The chain employs TRBV7-6 and TRBJ2-3, with 9 bases that match TRBD2. This CDR3 is built from 15 residues. The junction had 7 bases not matched to a gene; V was cut back by 3 bases and J by 6 bases. Per germline, CDR1 SGHVS and CDR2 FNYEAQ.

The chain recombines TRBV15 with TRBJ1-5, with D unclear. Germline V gene data show CDR1 as LNHNV and CDR2 as YYDKDF (reference sequence). The CDR3 sequence is 15 residues long. The ends were cut back, 3 bases at V and 1 base at J, with 10 bases in the middle. The CDR3 nucleotides are TGTGCCACCAGCAGTTTCGACACAAGCAATCAGCCCCAGCATTTT. The encoded protein is CATSSFDTSNQPQHF.